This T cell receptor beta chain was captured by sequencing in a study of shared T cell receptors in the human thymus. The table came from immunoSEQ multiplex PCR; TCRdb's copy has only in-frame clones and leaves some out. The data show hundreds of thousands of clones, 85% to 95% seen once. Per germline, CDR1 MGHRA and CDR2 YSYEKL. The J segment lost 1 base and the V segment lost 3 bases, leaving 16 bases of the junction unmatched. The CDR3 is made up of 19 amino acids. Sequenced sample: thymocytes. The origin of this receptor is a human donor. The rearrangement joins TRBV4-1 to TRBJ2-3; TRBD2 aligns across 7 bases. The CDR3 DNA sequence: TGCGCCAGCAGCCACCCTATGGCGGGAGCTTCAGGTGGCACAGATACGCAGTATTTT. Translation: CASSHPMAGASGGTDTQYF.